The 21 T cell receptor beta chains presented below share a single source sample, sequenced in a study of early T cells in non-severe SARS-CoV-2 infection (dated by TCRdb to the early 2020s). Library method: 5' RACE. TCRdb lists the instrument as NextSeq 500. TCRdb itself trimmed the public reads at Q25 with fastp, ran MiXCR and retained productive beta chains. All rows with the same CDR3 protein become a single entry with the most common DNA and genes. The sample profile shows roughly 80,000 distinct CDR3 sequences; around 11% of them were found once. Around 12% of the sample goes to the ten largest clones. The sequencing here drew on whole blood, taken at baseline. Receptors were obtained from an adult who was a healthcare worker with PCR-confirmed SARS-CoV-2 infection or an uninfected control (not recorded which).

This clonotype was seen many times. This chain links TRBV4-1 with TRBJ2-4; D gene uncertain. Per the germline V gene, CDR1 is MGHRA and CDR2 is YSYEKL. The V end lost 0 bases, the J end lost 6 bases, and 12 bases lay between the germline ends. The CDR3 extends over 15 amino acids. The CDR3 reads CASSQEKGGRNIQYF. CDR3 DNA sequence: TGCGCCAGCAGCCAAGAGAAGGGCGGTAGAAACATTCAGTACTTC.

The rearrangement links TRBV5-6 to TRBJ2-2; no firm D call. The length of the CDR3 is 12 residues. Germline CDR1 SGHDT, CDR2 YYEEEE. Trimming removed 3 bases from V and 4 bases from J, with 4 bases in between. The CDR3 loop reads CASSSGTGELFF. Written as DNA, the CDR3 is TGTGCCAGCAGCTCAGGCACCGGGGAGCTGTTTTTT.

The chain joins TRBV6-4 to TRBJ1-1; D is unclear. V dropped 3 bases and J dropped 1 base, with 6 bases sitting between them. The germline V gene encodes CDR1 MRHNA and CDR2 SNTAGT. The CDR3 is 13 amino acids. The CDR3 sequence is CASSEGQNTEAFF. The CDR3 DNA reads TGTGCCAGCAGTGAAGGGCAGAACACTGAAGCTTTCTTT.

V gene TRBV6-6 combines with J gene TRBJ2-3, with D uncertain. The CDR3 is 14 amino acids. Germline values: CDR1 MNHNY, CDR2 SVGAGI (reference sequence). V shed 4 bases and J shed 5 bases, with 13 bases lying between them. This CDR3 is CASSSVGSEDTQYF. The CDR3 bases are TGTGCCAGCAGTTCCGTGGGTAGTGAAGATACGCAGTATTTT.

This clonotype was detected ten times or more. The V gene is TRBV12-3 or TRBV12-4, the J gene TRBJ2-1; D possibly corresponds to TRBD2 (5 bases). V shed 6 bases and J shed 8 bases, with 23 bases lying between them. This CDR3 has 16 amino acids. The CDR3 bases are TGTGCCAGCAGCTCCCGCGTTCGGAGTCGGGGTGATGAGCAGTTCTTC. This sequence encodes CASSSRVRSRGDEQFF.

This clonotype was observed a few times. CDR3 in amino acids: CASRGQLNYGYTF. The CDR3 bases are TGTGCCAGCAGGGGACAGCTCAACTATGGCTACACCTTC. The chain employs TRBV2 and TRBJ1-2; 7 nucleotides match TRBD1. The germline CDR1 and CDR2 sequences are SNHLY and FYNNEI. V shed 6 bases, J shed 2 bases, and the junction held 3 bases outside the gene matches. The CDR3 is made up of 13 amino acids.

This clonotype was found a few times. Written as DNA, the CDR3 is TGTGCCAGCAGTGTCGGATCTGTCAATGAGCAGTTCTTC. Amino acids: CASSVGSVNEQFF. The chain has TRBV6-1 and TRBJ2-1; no clear D gene. The ends were cut back, 4 bases at V and 6 bases at J, with 10 bases in the middle. The CDR3 is made up of 13 amino acids. Germline-derived CDR1 and CDR2 are MNHNS and SASEGT.

The J gene is TRBJ2-1, the V gene TRBV4-1; TRBD2 might be the D (7 bases). Germline CDR1 and CDR2: MGHRA and YSYEKL. V lost 3 bases and J 5 bases, leaving 14 bases between the germline ends. CDR3 size: 15 residues. The CDR3 is CASSHKGGLNNEQFF. For the CDR3, the DNA is TGCGCCAGCAGCCACAAGGGGGGGCTCAACAATGAGCAGTTCTTC.

The chain has TRBV28 and TRBJ1-1; D gene uncertain. The ends were cut back, 8 bases at V and 4 bases at J, with 5 bases in the middle. This CDR3 spans 10 amino acids. In germline, CDR1 is MDHEN, CDR2 SYDVKM. The CDR3 nucleotides are TGTGCCAGCTCTGTCACTGAAGCTTTCTTT. It yields the protein CASSVTEAFF.

This clonotype showed up just a few times. This chain connects TRBV19 to TRBJ1-5; D unclear. V lost 1 base and J lost 1, with 5 bases in between. CDR3 length equals 14 residues. Germline V gene sequence: CDR1 LNHDA, CDR2 SQIVND (reference sequence). In nucleotides, the CDR3 is TGTGCCAGTAGTATAGGACCCAGCAATCAGCCCCAGCATTTT. Amino acids: CASSIGPSNQPQHF.

This clonotype was recorded many times. The chain links TRBV30 to TRBJ1-2; a weak D match, TRBD1 (6 bases). The CDR3 runs 14 residues. The V end lost 0 bases, the J end lost 4 bases, and 12 bases lay between the germline ends. Germline CDR1 reads GTSNPN; CDR2 reads SVGIG (reference sequence). CDR3 loop: CAWSVRQGLYGYTF. CDR3 nucleotides: TGTGCCTGGAGTGTACGCCAGGGGCTCTATGGCTACACCTTC.

This clonotype was seen a few times. This chain uses TRBV7-7 with TRBJ2-1; D is possibly TRBD2 (6 bases). The CDR3 is made up of 13 amino acids. Deletions cut 4 bases from V and 6 bases from J, with 10 bases between. The V gene's germline CDR1 is SSHAT and CDR2 FNYEAQ (reference sequence). CDR3 sequence (DNA): TGTGCCAGCAGCTCACTCGGGGGCAATGAGCAGTTCTTC. The encoded protein is CASSSLGGNEQFF. Drawing the rest from reference TRBV7-7 and TRBJ2-1, the complete variable domain is GAGVSQSPRYKVTKRGQDVTLRCDPISSHATLYWYQQALGQGPEFLTYFNYEAQPDKSGLPSDRFSAERPEGSISTLTIQRTEQRDSAMYRCASSSLGGNEQFFGPGTRLTVL.

This clonotype appeared many times. The chain uses TRBV7-6 and TRBJ2-3; tentative D call: TRBD1 (6 bases). The germline gives CDR1 SGHVS, CDR2 FNYEAQ. Trimming stripped 3 bases from V and 6 bases from J, with 7 bases between. The CDR3 extends over 12 amino acids. CDR3 residues: CASSLGADTQYF. CDR3 in DNA: TGTGCCAGCAGCTTGGGGGCGGATACGCAGTATTTT.

The chain couples TRBV9 to TRBJ2-3, with D perhaps TRBD1 (5 bases). Germline V gene sequence: CDR1 SGDLS, CDR2 YYNGEE. CDR3 length: 13 amino acids. V lost 4 bases to trimming and J lost 4 bases, with 10 bases between them. The CDR3 spells CASSRGHADTQYF. The CDR3 coding sequence is TGTGCCAGCAGCAGGGGTCATGCAGATACGCAGTATTTT.

The sample holds a few counts of this clonotype. This chain joins TRBV12-3 or TRBV12-4 and TRBJ2-3, with 8 bases identical to TRBD2. With 5 bases clipped from V and 1 base from J, the junction kept 5 bases outside the gene matches. The CDR3 spans 15 residues. The CDR3 nucleotides are TGTGCCAGCAGTCAGGATAGCGGGGGCACAGATACGCAGTATTTT. This gives the protein CASSQDSGGTDTQYF.

As concerns this clonotype: A read error may explain this, as a much larger clone is one base away. The chain joins TRBV6-6 to TRBJ2-1, with D tentatively TRBD1 (5 bases). The CDR3 has 11 residues. Germline V gene data show CDR1 as MNHNY and CDR2 as SVGAGI (reference sequence). The CDR3 spells CASRGRNERFF. The CDR3 nucleotides are TGTGCCAGCAGGGGGCGGAATGAGCGGTTCTTC.

The chain uses TRBV29-1 and TRBJ2-3, with 9 bases fitting TRBD1. The ends lost 7 bases at V and 2 bases at J; junction bases unmatched: 4. CDR1 is SQVTM, CDR2 ANQGSEA, per germline. The CDR3 runs 13 residues. The CDR3 DNA follows: TGCAGCGCCGACAGGGGGACCACAGATACGCAGTATTTT. Amino acids: CSADRGTTDTQYF.

In this sample, this clonotype turned up a few times. The chain joins TRBV7-2 to TRBJ1-6; 8 nucleotides match TRBD1. The CDR3 runs 15 residues. Trimming took 5 bases from V and 6 from J; bases not matched to a gene: 6. Germline assignment: CDR1 SGHTA and CDR2 FQGNSA. CDR3 in DNA: TGTGCCAGCAGCGCGGTTGACAGGGGTAATTCACCCCTCCACTTT. This gives the protein CASSAVDRGNSPLHF.

CDR3 sequence reads: CASSILAGGYNEQFF. Written as DNA, the CDR3 is TGTGCCAGCAGTATACTAGCGGGGGGCTACAATGAGCAGTTCTTC. This chain connects TRBV27 to TRBJ2-1, with TRBD2 matching 12 bases. This CDR3 region has 15 residues. Trimming took 5 bases from V and 3 from J; bases not matched to a gene: 2. Germline CDR1 is MNHEY and CDR2 is SMNVEV (reference sequence).

This clonotype was picked up many times. This chain links TRBV20-1 with TRBJ1-1; 7 bases agree with TRBD1. Germline V gene lookup returns CDR1 DFQATT and CDR2 SNEGSKA (reference sequence). V shed 2 bases and J 7 bases; nucleotides not matched to a gene: 13. The CDR3 loop spans 15 amino acids. CDR3: CSARTPGQPWNEAFF. CDR3 nucleotides: TGCAGTGCTAGAACACCGGGACAGCCCTGGAATGAAGCTTTCTTT.

This chain uses TRBV4-1 with TRBJ2-4; tentative D call: TRBD2 (5 bases). CDR1 is MGHRA, CDR2 YSYEKL, per germline. The CDR3 covers 16 residues. Trimming stripped 1 base from V and 0 bases from J, with 10 bases between. Here the CDR3 DNA reads TGCGCCAGCAGCCAAGGGGCTGGAGGAGCCAAAAACATTCAGTACTTC. Protein product: CASSQGAGGAKNIQYF.